Following are 26 T cell receptor beta chains from one sample sequenced in a study of shared clonotypes between healthy human individuals. Repertoires were generated with immunoSEQ multiplex PCR, while TCRdb's copy carries only in-frame clones and drops some. This table has about 530,000 clones, around 96% appearing once. The material sequenced was naive CD4+ T cells sorted from blood. Sample subset: CD45RA+ positively selected. Receptors were obtained from a young woman in good health.

This clone has a single count. The chain uses TRBV2 and TRBJ2-3, with TRBD2 matching over 14 bases. With 6 bases clipped from V and 6 bases from J, the junction kept 5 bases outside the gene matches. CDR3 length: 15 amino acids. Germline V gives CDR1 SNHLY, CDR2 FYNNEI. The chain's CDR3 is CASRGTSGRGDTQYF. The CDR3 DNA is TGTGCCAGCAGAGGGACTAGCGGGAGAGGTGATACGCAGTATTTT.

This chain uses TRBV7-9 with TRBJ2-7; D tentatively reads TRBD1 or TRBD2 (5 bases each). V was clipped by 5 bases and J by 0 bases, with 11 bases between them. Germline assignment: CDR1 SEHNR and CDR2 FQNEAQ (reference sequence). This CDR3 contains 14 residues. In DNA, the CDR3 is TGTGCCAGCAGCCCACACGGGGCCTCCTACGAGCAGTACTTC. This codes for CASSPHGASYEQYF.

The V call is TRBV19, the J call TRBJ1-2; 10 bases line up with TRBD1. J lost 2 bases, V lost 8 bases, and 5 bases had no gene match. The CDR3 sequence is 14 residues long. The germline V gene has CDR1 LNHDA and CDR2 SQIVND (reference sequence). The CDR3 is CASHPTGGNYGYTF. CDR3 sequence (DNA): TGTGCCAGTCACCCGACAGGGGGCAACTATGGCTACACCTTC.

The genes are TRBV7-9 and TRBJ2-7; D ambiguous. The CDR3 sequence is 13 residues long. CDR1 SEHNR and CDR2 FQNEAQ come from the germline V gene (reference sequence). The V and J ends lost 5 bases and 3 bases respectively, with 11 bases between them. The CDR3 reads CASSQDLGYEQYF. The CDR3 DNA sequence: TGTGCCAGCAGCCAAGACCTTGGCTACGAGCAGTACTTC.

This chain joins TRBV18 and TRBJ2-7, with TRBD2 matching 8 bases. Germline-derived CDR1 and CDR2 are KGHSH and LQKENI. The CDR3 loop spans 14 amino acids. Germline trimming cut 4 bases from V and 3 bases from J; bases unmatched to any gene: 5. This CDR3 is CASSLTSANYEQYF. The CDR3 bases are TGTGCCAGCTCACTGACTAGCGCAAACTACGAGCAGTACTTC. The full variable domain, its missing parts supplied by reference TRBV18 and TRBJ2-7, is NAGVMQNPRHLVRRRGQEARLRCSPMKGHSHVYWYRQLPEEGLKFMVYLQKENIIDESGMPKERFSAEFPKEGPSILRIQQVVRGDSAAYFCASSLTSANYEQYFGPGTRLTVT.

This chain connects TRBV6-5 to TRBJ2-7; tentative D call: TRBD1 (6 bases). V lost 6 bases to trimming and J lost 3 bases, with 15 bases between them. Germline V CDR1 and CDR2: MNHEY, SVGAGI. The CDR3 spans 14 residues. The CDR3 bases are TGTGCCAGCAGCCTCCGGACAGCATACTACGAGCAGTACTTC. Its translation: CASSLRTAYYEQYF.

The J gene is TRBJ1-1, the V gene TRBV18; D call uncertain. V gave up 4 bases and J gave up 4 bases, with 22 bases separating them. Germline CDR1 and CDR2: KGHSH and LQKENI. This CDR3 contains 17 residues. CDR3 bases: TGTGCCAGCTCACATAGTCTACCCGAAACTACGGGCACTGAAGCTTTCTTT. Encoded protein: CASSHSLPETTGTEAFF. Full variable domain (rest looked up from reference TRBV18 and TRBJ1-1): NAGVMQNPRHLVRRRGQEARLRCSPMKGHSHVYWYRQLPEEGLKFMVYLQKENIIDESGMPKERFSAEFPKEGPSILRIQQVVRGDSAAYFCASSHSLPETTGTEAFFGQGTRLTVV.

The chain couples TRBV6-4 to TRBJ1-1, with no clear D. Germline CDR1 MRHNA, CDR2 SNTAGT. V was clipped by 0 bases and J by 1 base, with 9 bases between them. The CDR3 covers 15 residues. As DNA, the CDR3 is TGTGCCAGCAGTGACTCAAGGGTAGGGAACACTGAAGCTTTCTTT. Its translation: CASSDSRVGNTEAFF.

The V gene is TRBV11-2, the J gene TRBJ1-2; 10 bases are shared with TRBD1. Germline CDR1 SGHAT, CDR2 FQNNGV. Trimming took 8 bases from V and 2 from J; bases not matched to a gene: 8. The CDR3 is 15 residues long. The CDR3 DNA sequence: TGTGCCAGCTGGGGACAGGGGACAGGAAACTATGGCTACACCTTC. Translation: CASWGQGTGNYGYTF.

This chain uses TRBV5-4 with TRBJ2-5, with D tentatively TRBD2 (6 bases). In germline, CDR1 is SGHNT, CDR2 YYREEE (reference sequence). The CDR3 runs 17 residues. V was pared by 4 bases and J by 5 bases, with 24 bases between. The CDR3, as DNA: TGTGCCAGCAGCCGAGAACTCGGACCTGAGGAGGGGGAGACCCAGTACTTC. It specifies CASSRELGPEEGETQYF.

CDR3 protein: CSVRGLSYGYTF. The CDR3, as DNA: TGCAGCGTTAGAGGACTGAGCTATGGCTACACCTTC. The chain recombines TRBV29-1 with TRBJ1-2; no reliable D call. The germline CDR1 and CDR2 sequences are SQVTM and ANQGSEA. Trimming left V 5 bases short and J 4 bases short, with 11 bases between. This CDR3 contains 12 residues.

This clone was seen only once. The rearrangement uses TRBV25-1 and TRBJ1-1; D possibly corresponds to TRBD1 (5 bases). CDR3 length: 12 amino acids. Trimming shortened V by 6 bases and J by 4 bases, and 9 bases separated the two germline ends. The V gene's germline CDR1 is MGHDK and CDR2 SYGVNS. The CDR3 nucleotides are TGTGCCAGCAGCCGGGGCCGCACTGAAGCTTTCTTT. Residues: CASSRGRTEAFF.

A note on this clone: The sample carries other DNA sequences with the same CDR3. The chain uses TRBV6-5 and TRBJ2-7; 11 bases fit TRBD2. Germline trimming cut 0 bases from V and 5 bases from J; bases unmatched to any gene: 3. CDR1 is MNHEY, CDR2 SVGAGI, per germline. The length of the CDR3 is 15 residues. The DNA for the CDR3 is TGTGCCAGCAGTTACTCGCTAGCGGGAGGTCACGAGCAGTACTTC. Translating it yields CASSYSLAGGHEQYF.

This chain joins TRBV7-2 and TRBJ2-1, with D possibly matching TRBD2 (6 bases). V lost 1 base and J lost 3, with 10 bases in between. The CDR3 runs 15 residues. CDR1 is SGHTA, CDR2 FQGNSA, per germline. The CDR3 here is CASSLGGGRYNEQFF. CDR3 in DNA: TGTGCCAGCAGCTTAGGGGGAGGTCGCTACAATGAGCAGTTCTTC.

The chain recombines TRBV28 with TRBJ1-2, with D hard to call. Germline loops: CDR1 MDHEN, CDR2 SYDVKM. V was cut by 6 bases and J by 4 bases, with 12 bases left in between. The CDR3 totals 13 residues. The CDR3 sequence: CASSPSGAYGYTF. For the CDR3, the DNA is TGTGCCAGCAGCCCTTCAGGTGCCTATGGCTACACCTTC.

V usage is TRBV4-1 and J usage is TRBJ1-5; D is possibly TRBD1 (5 bases). The ends were cut back, 0 bases at V and 1 base at J, with 13 bases in the middle. The CDR3 is 17 residues long. CDR1 MGHRA and CDR2 YSYEKL come from the germline V gene. The CDR3 DNA sequence: TGCGCCAGCAGCCAAGAGGGGCCCGAAATAAGCAATCAGCCCCAGCATTTT. Its translation: CASSQEGPEISNQPQHF.

The chain joins TRBV7-9 to TRBJ2-1; D unresolved. CDR1 is SEHNR, CDR2 FQNEAQ, per germline (reference sequence). This CDR3 is 10 amino acids long. Trimming left V 0 bases short and J 9 bases short, with 0 bases between. For the CDR3, the DNA is TGTGCCAGCAGCTTAGCTGAGCAGTTCTTC. Translating gives CASSLAEQFF. Looking up the rest from reference TRBV7-9 and TRBJ2-1 gives the full variable domain: DTGVSQNPRHKITKRGQNVTFRCDPISEHNRLYWYRQTLGQGPEFLTYFQNEAQLEKSRLLSDRFSAERPKGSFSTLEIQRTEQGDSAMYLCASSLAEQFFGPGTRLTVL.

The V and J genes are TRBV28 and TRBJ2-7; 8 bases map to TRBD2. Losses at the gene ends were 2 bases for V and 3 bases for J; bases not matched to a gene: 9. Germline CDR1 MDHEN, CDR2 SYDVKM. CDR3 length: 16 residues. Here the CDR3 reads CASSLSIAGRFYEQYF. The CDR3 region has the DNA TGTGCCAGCAGTTTAAGCATAGCGGGGAGATTCTACGAGCAGTACTTC.

This sequence joins TRBV5-1 and TRBJ2-7; TRBD2 aligns across 8 bases. Germline values: CDR1 SGHRS, CDR2 YFSETQ. The CDR3 extends over 15 amino acids. V shed 2 bases, J shed 3 bases, and the junction held 7 bases outside the gene matches. The CDR3, as DNA: TGCGCCAGCAGCTTACCAGCGGGAGAGGTCTACGAGCAGTACTTC. This sequence encodes CASSLPAGEVYEQYF.

The chain couples TRBV6-6 to TRBJ1-1; no reliable D call. V gave up 0 bases and J gave up 8 bases, with 19 bases separating them. Germline V gene sequence: CDR1 MNHNY, CDR2 SVGAGI (reference sequence). CDR3 size: 16 residues. Here the CDR3 DNA reads TGTGCCAGCAGTTACTCCCGAGGGTCCCAGAGTATAGAAGCTTTCTTT. As protein: CASSYSRGSQSIEAFF.

V usage is TRBV27 and J usage is TRBJ2-5; D is perhaps TRBD1 (6 bases). The CDR3 totals 15 residues. Germline V gene lookup returns CDR1 MNHEY and CDR2 SMNVEV (reference sequence). V lost 8 bases, J lost 1 base, and 17 bases lay in between. The CDR3 coding sequence is TGTGCCAGCGCCTACTCCGGGACATCCCAAGAGACCCAGTACTTC. This sequence encodes CASAYSGTSQETQYF.

The chain is built from TRBV28 and TRBJ2-1; 9 bases agree with TRBD2. Germline CDR1 and CDR2: MDHEN and SYDVKM. CDR3 length: 15 amino acids. V was pared by 7 bases and J by 2 bases, with 6 bases of the junction left unmatched. For the CDR3, the DNA is TGTGCCAGCACCGATGGCGGGAGGGCCTACAATGAGCAGTTCTTC. Amino acid sequence: CASTDGGRAYNEQFF.

This clone was counted once. The chain is built from TRBV28 and TRBJ2-1; possibly TRBD2 for D (5 bases). The CDR3 is made up of 17 amino acids. CDR1 is MDHEN and CDR2 is SYDVKM in the germline V gene. V was pared by 4 bases and J by 2 bases, with 18 bases between. The CDR3 here is CASSSQSGGLTYNEQFF. CDR3 bases: TGTGCCAGCAGTTCACAGAGCGGTGGACTTACCTACAATGAGCAGTTCTTC.

This clone has a single count. V usage is TRBV28 and J usage is TRBJ2-2, with 10 bases identical to TRBD1. The germline gives CDR1 MDHEN, CDR2 SYDVKM. This CDR3 comprises 15 residues. V lost 7 bases to trimming and J lost 5 bases; unmatched junction nucleotides: 7. Here the CDR3 reads CASITVGQGTGELFF. In DNA, the CDR3 is TGTGCCAGCATAACCGTGGGACAGGGGACCGGGGAGCTGTTTTTT.

The gene calls are TRBV20-1 and TRBJ2-5; tentatively, D is TRBD2 (5 bases). The V gene lost 0 bases and the J gene lost 13 bases, with 12 bases spanning the gap. Looked up from germline, CDR1 is DFQATT and CDR2 is SNEGSKA (reference sequence). The CDR3 has 11 residues. The CDR3 nucleotides are TGCAGTGCTAGAGATCGGGAAGTAGGGTACTTC. Translated, it gives CSARDREVGYF.

This chain joins TRBV7-6 and TRBJ2-2, with a possible D match to TRBD1 (6 bases). The CDR3 runs 17 residues. V gave up 2 bases and J gave up 1 base, with 14 bases separating them. Germline CDR1 and CDR2: SGHVS and FNYEAQ. The CDR3 nucleotides read TGTGCCAGCAGCTTATCCGCAGGGGACGGGAACACCGGGGAGCTGTTTTTT. Translated: CASSLSAGDGNTGELFF.